This T cell receptor (beta chain) came from a study of blood T cell repertoires in COVID-19. Profiling relied on immunoSEQ multiplex PCR, and the TCRdb table lists in-frame clones only, not all of them. Counted here are a few hundred thousand clones, 70% to 90% occurring once; the ten biggest clones make up more than 9%. Germline V gene data show CDR1 as GTSNPN and CDR2 as SVGIG (reference sequence). The V gene end was trimmed by 5 bases and the J gene end by 1 base; junction bases not matched to a gene: 4. The CDR3 length is 13 residues. The origin of this receptor is an elderly woman with acute or convalescent COVID-19. Sequenced material: peripheral blood. The V gene is TRBV30, the J gene TRBJ1-1; 7 bases fit TRBD1. The DNA for the CDR3 is TGTGCCTGGGGGGGACAGTGGAACACTGAAGCTTTCTTT. Translated: CAWGGQWNTEAFF.